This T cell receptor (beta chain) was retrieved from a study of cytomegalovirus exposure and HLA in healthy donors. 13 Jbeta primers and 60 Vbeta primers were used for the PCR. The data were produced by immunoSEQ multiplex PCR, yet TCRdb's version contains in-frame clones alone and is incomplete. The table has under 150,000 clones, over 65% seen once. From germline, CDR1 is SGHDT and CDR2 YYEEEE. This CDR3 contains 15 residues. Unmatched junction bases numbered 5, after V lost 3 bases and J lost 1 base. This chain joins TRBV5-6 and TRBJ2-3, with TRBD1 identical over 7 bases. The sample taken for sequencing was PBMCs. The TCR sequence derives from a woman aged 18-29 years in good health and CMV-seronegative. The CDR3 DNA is TGTGCCAGCAGCTCACAGGGGTGGGGCACAGATACGCAGTATTTT. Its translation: CASSSQGWGTDTQYF.